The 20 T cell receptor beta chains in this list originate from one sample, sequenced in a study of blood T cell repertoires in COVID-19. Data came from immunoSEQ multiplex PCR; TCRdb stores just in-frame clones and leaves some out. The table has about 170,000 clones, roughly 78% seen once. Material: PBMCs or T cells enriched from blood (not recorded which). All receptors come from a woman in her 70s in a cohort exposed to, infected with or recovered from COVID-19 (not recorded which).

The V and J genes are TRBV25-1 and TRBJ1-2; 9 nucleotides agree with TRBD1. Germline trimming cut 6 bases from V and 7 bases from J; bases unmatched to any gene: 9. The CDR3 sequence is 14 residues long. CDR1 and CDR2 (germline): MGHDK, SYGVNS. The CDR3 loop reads CASRPDRGVSGYTF. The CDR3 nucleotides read TGTGCCAGCAGGCCCGACAGGGGGGTTAGTGGCTACACCTTC.

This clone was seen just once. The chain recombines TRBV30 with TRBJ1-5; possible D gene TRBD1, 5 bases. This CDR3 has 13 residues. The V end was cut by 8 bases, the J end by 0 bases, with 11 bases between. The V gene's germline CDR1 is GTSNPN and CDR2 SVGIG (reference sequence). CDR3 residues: CALGHYSNQPQHF. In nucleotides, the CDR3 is TGTGCCCTCGGACACTATAGCAATCAGCCCCAGCATTTT.

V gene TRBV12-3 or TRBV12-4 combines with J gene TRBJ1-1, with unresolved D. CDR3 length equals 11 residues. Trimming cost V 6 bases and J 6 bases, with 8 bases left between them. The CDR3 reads CASSPGAEAFF. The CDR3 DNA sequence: TGTGCCAGCAGCCCCGGAGCTGAAGCTTTCTTT.

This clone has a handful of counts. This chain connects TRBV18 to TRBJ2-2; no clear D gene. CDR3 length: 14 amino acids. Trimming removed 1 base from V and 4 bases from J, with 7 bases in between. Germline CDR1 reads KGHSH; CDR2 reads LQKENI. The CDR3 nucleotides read TGTGCCAGCTCACCACTTCAGGTCACCGGGGAGCTGTTTTTT. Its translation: CASSPLQVTGELFF.

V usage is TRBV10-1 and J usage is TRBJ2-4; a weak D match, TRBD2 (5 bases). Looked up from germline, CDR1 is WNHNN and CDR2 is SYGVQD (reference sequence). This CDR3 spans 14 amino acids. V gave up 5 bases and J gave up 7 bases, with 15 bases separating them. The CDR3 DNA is TGCGCCAGCAGTCGCGACCCTCGGAGGAACATTCAGTACTTC. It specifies CASSRDPRRNIQYF.

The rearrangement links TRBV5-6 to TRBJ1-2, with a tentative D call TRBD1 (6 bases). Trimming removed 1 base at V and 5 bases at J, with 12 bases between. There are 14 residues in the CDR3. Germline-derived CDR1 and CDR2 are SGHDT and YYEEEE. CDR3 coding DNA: TGTGCCAGCAGCTTGCAGGGTCAGGGGTATGGCTACACCTTC. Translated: CASSLQGQGYGYTF.

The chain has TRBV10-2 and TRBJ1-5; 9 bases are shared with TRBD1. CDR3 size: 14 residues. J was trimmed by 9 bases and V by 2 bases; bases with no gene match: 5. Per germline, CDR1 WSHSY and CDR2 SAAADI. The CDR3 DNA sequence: TGCGCCAGCAGTGAGCTCGGACAGGGGTCGCCCCAGCATTTT. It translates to CASSELGQGSPQHF.

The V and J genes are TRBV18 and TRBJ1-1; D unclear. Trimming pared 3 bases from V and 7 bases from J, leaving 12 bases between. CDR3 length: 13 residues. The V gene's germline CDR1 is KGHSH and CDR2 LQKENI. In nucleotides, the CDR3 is TGTGCCAGCTCACCCGGACTGTCCGTTGAAGCTTTCTTT. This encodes CASSPGLSVEAFF.

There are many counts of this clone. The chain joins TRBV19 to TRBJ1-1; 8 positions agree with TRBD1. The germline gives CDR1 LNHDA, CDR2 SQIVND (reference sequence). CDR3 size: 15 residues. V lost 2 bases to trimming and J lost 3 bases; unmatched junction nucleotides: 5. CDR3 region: CASSISGTGDTEAFF. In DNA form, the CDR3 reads TGTGCCAGTAGTATATCCGGGACAGGCGACACTGAAGCTTTCTTT.

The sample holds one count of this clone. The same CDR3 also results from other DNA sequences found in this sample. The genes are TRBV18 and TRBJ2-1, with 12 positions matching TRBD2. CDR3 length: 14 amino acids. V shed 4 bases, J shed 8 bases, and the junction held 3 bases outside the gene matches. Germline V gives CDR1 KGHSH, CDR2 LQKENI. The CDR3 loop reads CASSQGLAGDEQFF. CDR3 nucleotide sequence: TGTGCCAGCTCACAGGGACTAGCGGGTGATGAGCAGTTCTTC.

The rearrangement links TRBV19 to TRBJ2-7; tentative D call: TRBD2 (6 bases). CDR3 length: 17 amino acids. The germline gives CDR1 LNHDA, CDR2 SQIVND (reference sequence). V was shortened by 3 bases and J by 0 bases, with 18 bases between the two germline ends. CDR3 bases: TGTGCCAGTAGTATGGGGGGTAGACTGAGGAGCTCCTACGAGCAGTACTTC. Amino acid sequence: CASSMGGRLRSSYEQYF.

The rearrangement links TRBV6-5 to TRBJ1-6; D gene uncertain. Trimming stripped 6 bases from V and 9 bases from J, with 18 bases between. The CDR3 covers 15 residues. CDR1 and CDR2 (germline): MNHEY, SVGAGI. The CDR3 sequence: CASSLSIYAVSPLHF. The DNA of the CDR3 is TGTGCCAGCAGCCTAAGTATCTACGCGGTTTCACCCCTCCACTTT.

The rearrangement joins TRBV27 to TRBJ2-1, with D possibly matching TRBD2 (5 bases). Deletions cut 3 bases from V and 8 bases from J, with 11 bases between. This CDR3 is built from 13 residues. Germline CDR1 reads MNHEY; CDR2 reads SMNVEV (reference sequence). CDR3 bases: TGTGCCAGCAGTTTCCAGACGCGGGATGAGCAGTTCTTC. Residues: CASSFQTRDEQFF.

In DNA, the CDR3 is TGTGCCAGCACAACGGGACAACGCACAGATACGCAGTATTTT. Translated, it gives CASTTGQRTDTQYF. The V call is TRBV28, the J call TRBJ2-3; D might be TRBD1 (6 bases). The V gene lost 7 bases and the J gene lost 1 base, with 12 bases spanning the gap. Looked up from germline, CDR1 is MDHEN and CDR2 is SYDVKM. CDR3 length: 14 amino acids.

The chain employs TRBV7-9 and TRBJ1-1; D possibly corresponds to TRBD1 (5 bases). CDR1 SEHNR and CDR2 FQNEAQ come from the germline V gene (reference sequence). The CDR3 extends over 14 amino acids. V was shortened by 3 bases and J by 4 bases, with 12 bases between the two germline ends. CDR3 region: CASSFTTGGTEAFF. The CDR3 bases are TGTGCCAGCAGCTTTACGACCGGGGGCACTGAAGCTTTCTTT.

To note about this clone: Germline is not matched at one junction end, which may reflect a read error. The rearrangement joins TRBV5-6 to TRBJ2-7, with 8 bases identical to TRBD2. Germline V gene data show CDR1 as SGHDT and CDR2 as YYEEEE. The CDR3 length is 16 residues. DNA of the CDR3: TGTGCCAGCAGTTTGGGGCTAGCGGGTGCGTCCTACGAGCAGTACTTC. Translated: CASSLGLAGASYEQYF.

The CDR3 region has the DNA TGTGCCAGCAGTTACGGTGCCAGGGAAGATGGCTACACCTTC. Amino acid sequence: CASSYGAREDGYTF. This rearrangement joins TRBV6-6 to TRBJ1-2, with TRBD1 as a possible D gene (5 bases). The CDR3 totals 14 residues. The germline V gene has CDR1 MNHNY and CDR2 SVGAGI (reference sequence). The V end lost 2 bases, the J end lost 6 bases, and 13 bases lay between the germline ends.

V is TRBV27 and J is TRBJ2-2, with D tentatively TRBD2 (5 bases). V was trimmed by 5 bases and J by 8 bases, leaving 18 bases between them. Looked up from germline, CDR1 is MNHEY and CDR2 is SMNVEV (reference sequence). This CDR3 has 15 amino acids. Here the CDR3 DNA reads TGTGCCAGCAGTATCAGGTGGAGGATTAGTGGGGAGCTGTTTTTT. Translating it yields CASSIRWRISGELFF.

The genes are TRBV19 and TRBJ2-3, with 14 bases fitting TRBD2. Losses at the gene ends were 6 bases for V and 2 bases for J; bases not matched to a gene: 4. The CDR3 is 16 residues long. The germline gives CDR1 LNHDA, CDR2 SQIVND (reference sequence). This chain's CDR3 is CASSRLAGGITDTQYF. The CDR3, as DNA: TGTGCCAGTAGCAGACTAGCGGGAGGGATCACAGATACGCAGTATTTT.

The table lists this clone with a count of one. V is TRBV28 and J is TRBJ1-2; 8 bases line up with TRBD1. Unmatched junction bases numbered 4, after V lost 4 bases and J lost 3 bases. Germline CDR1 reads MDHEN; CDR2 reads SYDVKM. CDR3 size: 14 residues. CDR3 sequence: CASSSQGAYYGYTF. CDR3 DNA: TGTGCCAGCAGTTCCCAGGGGGCATACTATGGCTACACCTTC.